Following are 32 T cell receptor beta chains from one sample sequenced in a study of regulatory T cells in long-lasting Graves disease (dated by TCRdb to the early 2020s). The sample's time point label is to be understood as: newly diagnosed GD, antithyroid drugs for less than 3 months. For both TCR sequencing and RNA sequencing, RNA was extracted from PBMCs in TRIzol. Library method: multiplex PCR. The sequencing machine was an Illumina HiSeq 4000. iRepertoire HTBI primers and Arm-PCR amplification of CDR3 regions were used to construct TCR beta libraries. In-frame beta chains were kept once TCRdb had trimmed the public reads at Q25 with fastp and called clones with MiXCR. Here each entry gathers all rows of one CDR3 protein and keeps the most common genes and DNA. In all, the sample holds 620,000 or so distinct CDR3 sequences, and about 15% of those were seen once. The top ten constitute under 20% of the sample.

These data were also filed under a second study, of T cells in Graves' hyperthyroidism and ophthalmopathy.

The sample consisted of peripheral blood mononuclear cells (PBMCs), taken at new diagnosis, from a patient treated with antithyroid drugs. The receptor source for this set is a woman aged 30 to 39 with Graves disease. Donor details come from another sample of the same person, matched by shared clones.

This clonotype was picked up many times. The chain has TRBV27 and TRBJ1-1; the D is unclear. Trimming stripped 1 base from V and 13 bases from J, with 16 bases between. Looked up from germline, CDR1 is MNHEY and CDR2 is SMNVEV (reference sequence). The CDR3 extends over 13 amino acids. The CDR3 spells CASSLFPAPDGFF. CDR3 coding DNA: TGTGCCAGCAGTTTATTTCCGGCGCCCGATGGTTTCTTT.

The rearrangement joins TRBV9 to TRBJ1-6, with 7 bases that match TRBD1. This CDR3 has 15 amino acids. Unmatched junction bases numbered 3, after V lost 0 bases and J lost 6 bases. From germline, CDR1 is SGDLS and CDR2 YYNGEE. The CDR3 region has the DNA TGTGCCAGCAGCGTAGTGGGACAGAGTAATTCACCCCTCCACTTT. It translates to CASSVVGQSNSPLHF.

In this sample, this clonotype turned up many times. V usage is TRBV2 and J usage is TRBJ2-7; D is uncertain. In germline, CDR1 is SNHLY, CDR2 FYNNEI. V shed 4 bases and J shed 6 bases, with 13 bases lying between them. The CDR3 runs to 13 residues. This CDR3 reads CASSVLLRREQYF. The CDR3 nucleotides are TGTGCCAGCAGTGTCCTTTTGCGCCGCGAGCAGTACTTC.

This clonotype was detected only a few times. The chain combines TRBV6-6 with TRBJ1-1, with D hard to call. The CDR3 has 15 residues. With 0 bases removed from V and 4 bases from J, the gap between germline ends came to 12 bases. The germline V gene has CDR1 MNHNY and CDR2 SVGAGI (reference sequence). CDR3 sequence: CASSYSLMAVTEAFF. CDR3 in DNA: TGTGCCAGCAGTTACTCGTTAATGGCTGTCACTGAAGCTTTCTTT.

This clonotype was seen many times. The chain joins TRBV2 to TRBJ2-7; weak D call: TRBD1 (5 bases). The germline V gene has CDR1 SNHLY and CDR2 FYNNEI. This CDR3 contains 11 residues. V lost 11 bases and J 5 bases, leaving 13 bases between the germline ends. For the CDR3, the DNA is TGTGCCGCAGGGAAATGGGACGAGCAGTACTTC. Translation gives CAAGKWDEQYF.

This clonotype was detected only a few times. V gene TRBV12-5 combines with J gene TRBJ2-5; TRBD1 or TRBD2 may be the D gene (5 bases each). V was cut by 8 bases and J by 3 bases, with 19 bases left in between. CDR3 size: 15 residues. The germline gives CDR1 LGHNT, CDR2 FRNRAP. CDR3 residues: CASSYRGRGEETQYF. The CDR3 DNA is TGTGCTAGTAGCTATCGCGGCAGAGGGGAAGAGACCCAGTACTTC.

This clonotype appeared many times. The chain employs TRBV11-2 and TRBJ1-2; tentatively, D is TRBD1 (6 bases). Germline CDR1 SGHAT, CDR2 FQNNGV. With 3 bases removed from V and 2 bases from J, the gap between germline ends came to 10 bases. There are 14 residues in the CDR3. The CDR3 sequence is CASSFGGTNYGYTF. In DNA, the CDR3 is TGTGCCAGCAGCTTCGGGGGGACAAACTATGGCTACACCTTC.

This clonotype has ten or more counts. The chain is built from TRBV2 and TRBJ2-6; 8 bases align to TRBD1. Per germline, CDR1 SNHLY and CDR2 FYNNEI. The CDR3 consists of 16 residues. The V gene end was trimmed by 6 bases and the J gene end by 3 bases; junction bases not matched to a gene: 7. The CDR3 sequence is CASRTGQGGGANVLTF. CDR3 coding DNA: TGTGCCAGCAGAACTGGACAGGGCGGTGGGGCCAACGTCCTGACTTTC.

The J gene is TRBJ2-1, the V gene TRBV6-2 or TRBV6-3; no clear D. Germline V CDR1 and CDR2: MNHEY, SVGEGT. V lost 2 bases to trimming and J lost 10 bases, with 6 bases between them. CDR3 length: 11 amino acids. CDR3 in amino acids: CASSYRAEQFF. DNA for the CDR3: TGTGCCAGCAGTTACAGGGCCGAGCAGTTCTTC.

In this sample, this clonotype turned up a few times. An end of the junction does not agree with germline; a read error may underlie this. The chain joins TRBV12-3 or TRBV12-4 to TRBJ2-5, with a weak D call TRBD1 (5 bases). The CDR3 totals 13 residues. Written as DNA, the CDR3 is TGTGCCAGCAGCCCCGCCGGACAAGAGACCCAGCACTTC. It encodes CASSPAGQETQHF.

Many counts were recorded for this clonotype. The chain has TRBV6-1 and TRBJ1-5; D is perhaps TRBD1 (5 bases). V lost 3 bases and J lost 0, with 15 bases in between. Germline loops: CDR1 MNHNS, CDR2 SASEGT. This CDR3 has 17 residues. CDR3 sequence: CASSDLKRGSSNQPQHF. In DNA form, the CDR3 reads TGTGCCAGCAGTGACCTTAAGAGGGGTAGTAGCAATCAGCCCCAGCATTTT.

This clonotype was counted between two and nine times. V is TRBV4-1 and J is TRBJ1-3, with D unclear. The germline V gene has CDR1 MGHRA and CDR2 YSYEKL. V gave up 1 base and J gave up 4 bases, with 8 bases separating them. CDR3 length: 14 amino acids. For the CDR3, the DNA is TGCGCCAGCAGCCAAGCAGGTTACGGAAACACCATATATTTT. Translation: CASSQAGYGNTIYF.

The rearrangement joins TRBV6-1 to TRBJ2-5; a weak D match, TRBD1 (6 bases). This CDR3 is 15 amino acids long. Trimming took 8 bases from V and 5 from J, leaving 21 bases between them. From germline, CDR1 is MNHNS and CDR2 SASEGT. The CDR3: CASRNGPGATETQYF. The CDR3 region has the DNA TGTGCCAGCCGGAATGGTCCAGGGGCGACGGAGACCCAGTACTTC.

Concerning this clonotype itself: A read error is possible here, since a much larger clone lies one base away. The chain recombines TRBV27 with TRBJ1-5; 7 bases match TRBD1. Trimming cost V 5 bases and J 2 bases; bases outside gene matches: 6. CDR3 size: 15 residues. Germline values: CDR1 MNHEY, CDR2 SMNVEV (reference sequence). The CDR3 DNA sequence: TGTGCCAGCAGTGATACAGGGGCAGGCAATCAGCCCCAGCATTTT. Translation: CASSDTGAGNQPQHF.

This clonotype was picked up a small number of times. The chain is built from TRBV2 and TRBJ1-4, with a possible D match to TRBD1 (5 bases). CDR1 and CDR2 from the germline V gene are SNHLY and FYNNEI. The length of the CDR3 is 17 residues. The V and J ends lost 2 bases and 8 bases respectively, with 21 bases between them. The CDR3 sequence: CASSERGSPSSGEKLFF. The CDR3 region has the DNA TGTGCCAGCAGTGAACGGGGCAGCCCCAGTTCGGGAGAAAAACTGTTTTTT.

This clonotype was seen repeatedly, ten times or more. This rearrangement joins TRBV3-1 to TRBJ2-3; 11 nucleotides line up with TRBD2. With 0 bases clipped from V and 9 bases from J, the junction kept 2 bases outside the gene matches. Looked up from germline, CDR1 is LGHDT and CDR2 is YNNKEL (reference sequence). CDR3 size: 14 residues. This CDR3 reads CASSQDASGRTQYF. The CDR3 bases are TGTGCCAGCAGCCAAGATGCTAGCGGGAGGACGCAGTATTTT.

The V gene is TRBV9, the J gene TRBJ2-5; D tentatively reads TRBD1 or TRBD2 (6 bases each). Germline CDR1 is SGDLS and CDR2 is YYNGEE. The CDR3 has 15 amino acids. V was clipped by 0 bases and J by 5 bases, with 14 bases between them. In DNA form, the CDR3 reads TGTGCCAGCAGCGTAGCTGTGGGGGCGGGGGAGACCCAGTACTTC. The encoded protein is CASSVAVGAGETQYF. The entire variable domain, with the rest obtained from reference TRBV9 and TRBJ2-5, is as follows: DSGVTQTPKHLITATGQRVTLRCSPRSGDLSVYWYQQSLDQGLQFLIQYYNGEERAKGNILERFSAQQFPDLHSELNLSSLELGDSALYFCASSVAVGAGETQYFGPGTRLLVL.

The CDR3 DNA reads TGCGCCAGCAGAGCCCAAGAGACCCAGTACTTC. As protein: CASRAQETQYF. The J gene is TRBJ2-5, the V gene TRBV5-1; D uncertain. CDR1 SGHRS and CDR2 YFSETQ come from the germline V gene. This CDR3 spans 11 amino acids. The V end was cut by 5 bases, the J end by 1 base, with 3 bases between.

The chain uses TRBV20-1 and TRBJ2-1, with a tentative D call TRBD2 (8 bases). This CDR3 comprises 18 residues. Per the germline V gene, CDR1 is DFQATT and CDR2 is SNEGSKA (reference sequence). V was cut by 0 bases and J by 6 bases, with 24 bases left in between. CDR3 coding DNA: TGCAGTGCTAGAGATATAGGGGGCTCGAGCGGGAGTTTCAATGAGCAGTTCTTC. Protein: CSARDIGGSSGSFNEQFF.

This clonotype was seen only a few times. The chain recombines TRBV20-1 with TRBJ2-7, with D possibly called TRBD1 or TRBD2 (5 bases each). The germline V gene has CDR1 DFQATT and CDR2 SNEGSKA (reference sequence). The germline V and J ends were trimmed by 4 bases and 9 bases, with 16 bases remaining between them. The CDR3 covers 12 residues. CDR3 in DNA: TGCAGTGCTATGGGACCTCTGAATGGGCAGTACTTC. Translating gives CSAMGPLNGQYF.

Worth noting for this clonotype: Given the absence of the conserved phenylalanine or tryptophan at the CDR3 end, a read error is likely. This chain uses TRBV10-3 with TRBJ2-6; D unresolved. Trimming left V 0 bases short and J 3 bases short, with 6 bases between. The CDR3 contains 15 residues. From germline, CDR1 is ENHRY and CDR2 SYGVKD. CDR3 DNA sequence: TGTGCCATCAGTGAGTCGTATTTTGGGGCCAACGTCCTGACTTCC. Its translation: CAISESYFGANVLTS.

This clonotype has only a few counts. The chain has TRBV5-1 and TRBJ2-7; D tentatively fits TRBD1 or TRBD2 (6 bases each). This CDR3 contains 17 residues. Germline V gene data show CDR1 as SGHRS and CDR2 as YFSETQ. V was clipped by 0 bases and J by 2 bases, with 18 bases between them. CDR3 sequence (DNA): TGCGCCAGCAGCTTGGCGGGGGCGGGACACCAACCCTACGAGCAGTACTTC. This gives the protein CASSLAGAGHQPYEQYF. Supplemented by reference TRBV5-1 and TRBJ2-7, the full variable domain reads KAGVTQTPRYLIKTRGQQVTLSCSPISGHRSVSWYQQTPGQGLQFLFEYFSETQRNKGNFPGRFSGRQFSNSRSEMNVSTLELGDSALYLCASSLAGAGHQPYEQYFGPGTRLTVT.

This clonotype appeared many times. The chain joins TRBV6-5 to TRBJ2-5; D remains unclear. The CDR3 is 15 amino acids. V dropped 1 base and J dropped 1 base, with 10 bases sitting between them. Germline CDR1 MNHEY, CDR2 SVGAGI. This CDR3 is CASSYFAESQETQYF. As DNA, the CDR3 is TGTGCCAGCAGTTACTTTGCGGAGAGCCAAGAGACCCAGTACTTC.

This clonotype has a handful of counts. The chain uses TRBV7-9 and TRBJ2-5; 8 bases line up with TRBD2. Germline CDR1 and CDR2: SEHNR and FQNEAQ (reference sequence). Trimming cost V 5 bases and J 4 bases; bases outside gene matches: 9. The CDR3 covers 15 residues. CDR3 in DNA: TGTGCCAGCAGCGAGACTCTTGGACTAGCAGAGACCCAGTACTTC. Translated: CASSETLGLAETQYF.

This clonotype appeared many times. V and J are TRBV5-1 and TRBJ2-3; 11 bases line up with TRBD2. Germline CDR1 and CDR2: SGHRS and YFSETQ. The J segment lost 4 bases and the V segment lost 0 bases, leaving 4 bases of the junction unmatched. This CDR3 comprises 16 residues. CDR3 loop: CASSLAELAGADTQYF. The CDR3 nucleotides are TGCGCCAGCAGCTTGGCCGAACTAGCGGGAGCAGATACGCAGTATTTT.

This clonotype was detected ten times or more. The chain recombines TRBV6-5 with TRBJ1-2; the match to TRBD1 covers 9 bases. With V trimmed by 0 bases and J by 3 bases, 2 bases remained unmatched. Germline CDR1 reads MNHEY; CDR2 reads SVGAGI. CDR3 length equals 15 residues. The DNA for the CDR3 is TGTGCCAGCAGTTACTCGTGGGACAGGGACTATGGCTACACCTTC. It is translated as CASSYSWDRDYGYTF.

V usage is TRBV14 and J usage is TRBJ2-1; no firm D call. CDR3 length equals 15 residues. V was clipped by 1 base and J by 0 bases, with 7 bases between them. Germline V gene data show CDR1 as SGHDN and CDR2 as FVKESK. The CDR3 protein is CASSQAGPSYNEQFF. The CDR3 coding sequence is TGTGCCAGCAGCCAAGCCGGGCCCTCCTACAATGAGCAGTTCTTC.

This clonotype has at least ten counts. In DNA, the CDR3 is TGTGCCAGCAGAGACACCGGACTGCCCGTACAAGAGACCCAGTACTTC. Protein: CASRDTGLPVQETQYF. The chain employs TRBV2 and TRBJ2-5; tentatively, D is TRBD2 (5 bases). The germline V and J ends were trimmed by 6 bases and 2 bases, with 19 bases remaining between them. Germline V gene sequence: CDR1 SNHLY, CDR2 FYNNEI. The CDR3 is made up of 16 amino acids.

Ten or more counts support this clonotype. The chain recombines TRBV28 with TRBJ2-3; the D gene is possibly TRBD2 (5 bases). Deletions cut 8 bases from V and 8 bases from J, with 26 bases between. The CDR3 spans 16 residues. Germline-derived CDR1 and CDR2 are MDHEN and SYDVKM. The CDR3 nucleotides read TGTGCCAGCCAACCACCGGGGAGCCTATCACAGATTACGCAGTATTTT. Its translation: CASQPPGSLSQITQYF. Full variable domain (missing parts from reference TRBV28 and TRBJ2-3): DVKVTQSSRYLVKRTGEKVFLECVQDMDHENMFWYRQDPGLGLRLIYFSYDVKMKEKGDIPEGYSVSREKKERFSLILESASTNQTSMYLCASQPPGSLSQITQYFGPGTRLTVL.

This clonotype has ten or more counts. This sequence joins TRBV28 and TRBJ1-1; D ambiguous. The CDR3 loop spans 12 amino acids. The V gene's germline CDR1 is MDHEN and CDR2 SYDVKM. Trimming took off 4 bases at V and 2 bases at J, with 5 bases between the two ends. The CDR3 sequence: CASSSRNTEAFF. CDR3 sequence (DNA): TGTGCCAGCAGTTCGAGAAACACTGAAGCTTTCTTT. The complete variable domain, with remaining parts taken from reference TRBV28 and TRBJ1-1, reads DVKVTQSSRYLVKRTGEKVFLECVQDMDHENMFWYRQDPGLGLRLIYFSYDVKMKEKGDIPEGYSVSREKKERFSLILESASTNQTSMYLCASSSRNTEAFFGQGTRLTVV.

This clonotype was seen repeatedly, ten times or more. V is TRBV2 and J is TRBJ1-2, with D perhaps TRBD1 (6 bases). V was clipped by 7 bases and J by 4 bases, with 10 bases between them. This CDR3 is built from 12 residues. Germline loops: CDR1 SNHLY, CDR2 FYNNEI. CDR3 sequence: CASIGQLYGYTF. The CDR3 DNA reads as TGTGCCAGCATTGGACAGCTCTATGGCTACACCTTC.

This clonotype has ten or more counts. The chain has TRBV28 and TRBJ1-2; D call uncertain. Germline V gives CDR1 MDHEN, CDR2 SYDVKM. The CDR3 consists of 13 residues. V lost 6 bases to trimming and J lost 2 bases, with 10 bases between them. This chain's CDR3 is CASREAGNYGYTF. For the CDR3, the DNA is TGTGCCAGCAGGGAAGCCGGGAACTATGGCTACACCTTC.